The sequence of this T cell receptor (beta chain) was determined in a study of cytomegalovirus exposure and HLA in healthy donors. Among the approximately 130 subjects of the validation cohort, separate from the roughly 700-subject first cohort, were the donors. Assay: immunoSEQ multiplex PCR; the TCRdb copy retains only in-frame clones and omits some. The repertoire consists of 170,000 or so clones, with 80% to 85% occurring once and the leading ten covering 2.5% to 3.5%. Notes on this clone: Its target is not known.

Regarding the study as a whole: According to the study, about 180 TCR beta chains were cytomegalovirus-associated. Specificity for CMV antigens was confirmed in vitro for a few of the CMV-associated chains. It was reported that the classifier diagnosed cytomegalovirus status with high specificity and sensitivity in both the original and validation cohorts.

Deletions cut 2 bases from V and 0 bases from J, with 11 bases between. The CDR3 runs 15 residues. Germline CDR1 and CDR2: KGHSH and LQKENI. The sample comprised PBMCs. This clonotype was obtained from a woman between 18 and 29 years old in good health and CMV-seropositive. The rearrangement uses TRBV18 and TRBJ2-7, with D uncertain. CDR3 DNA sequence: TGTGCCAGCTCACCATTCACAACCAGCTCCTACGAGCAGTACTTC. It yields the protein CASSPFTTSSYEQYF.